The T cell receptor beta chain described here comes from a study of blood T cell repertoires in COVID-19. About the research overall: The samples span acute and convalescent COVID-19 from the United States, Italy and Spain. Sources were T cells, B-cell-depleted T cells, or PBMCs; the material itself was cDNA or gDNA.

Sequenced by immunoSEQ multiplex PCR; TCRdb stores in-frame clones only, minus some. The data contain 35,000 to 50,000 clones, 70% to 90% of them seen just once; the ten biggest clones take up 2% to 2.5%. This CDR3 spans 16 amino acids. The germline CDR1 and CDR2 sequences are SGDLS and YYNGEE. Unmatched junction bases numbered 6, after V lost 0 bases and J lost 9 bases. V is TRBV9 and J is TRBJ2-1; 13 bases agree with TRBD2. The sequencing input was peripheral blood. The receptor's source is a human donor in a cohort sampled during active COVID-19. CDR3 loop: CASSVATSGGAVEQFF. CDR3 DNA sequence: TGTGCCAGCAGCGTAGCTACTAGCGGGGGGGCTGTTGAGCAGTTCTTC.